Following are 11 T cell receptor beta chains from one sample sequenced in a study of shared clonotypes between healthy human individuals. Sequencing used immunoSEQ multiplex PCR; TCRdb keeps in-frame clones, though not all of them. The sample consists of more than 2 million clones, around 95% of them appearing once. What was sequenced was naive CD4+ T cells sorted from blood. Indicated subset: CD45RA+ positively selected. Every receptor here comes from a man between 18 and 35 years old in good health.

The rearrangement links TRBV5-1 to TRBJ2-3; the D is unclear. Deletions cut 10 bases from V and 1 base from J, with 16 bases between. This CDR3 has 14 amino acids. Germline CDR1 is SGHRS and CDR2 is YFSETQ. The CDR3 region is CAASKGWGTDTQYF. The CDR3 DNA follows: TGCGCCGCTAGTAAAGGGTGGGGCACAGATACGCAGTATTTT.

J is TRBJ1-6 and V is TRBV5-3, with unresolved D. TRBV5-3 is labeled an ORF, and its function is uncertain. The CDR3 contains 15 residues. Trimming removed 4 bases from V and 10 bases from J, with 18 bases in between. Here the CDR3 reads CARSPWTEVRSPLHF. CDR3 sequence (DNA): TGTGCCAGAAGCCCCTGGACGGAGGTACGCTCACCCCTCCACTTT.

The rearrangement links TRBV6-5 to TRBJ2-3, with D unresolved. Germline CDR1 is MNHEY and CDR2 is SVGAGI. The CDR3 has 11 amino acids. The V gene lost 8 bases and the J gene lost 8 bases, with 11 bases spanning the gap. For the CDR3, the DNA is TGTGCCAGCTCGAGGCCGGGTACGCAGTATTTT. The encoded protein is CASSRPGTQYF.

This clone was recorded once. The chain links TRBV7-2 to TRBJ1-1, with D perhaps TRBD1 (6 bases). Looked up from germline, CDR1 is SGHTA and CDR2 is FQGNSA. The CDR3 loop spans 14 amino acids. V was pared by 5 bases and J by 5 bases, with 15 bases between. CDR3: CASSLNRVGTEAFF. DNA of the CDR3: TGTGCCAGCAGCCTGAACAGGGTCGGGACTGAAGCTTTCTTT.

The J gene is TRBJ2-1, the V gene TRBV5-8; perhaps D is TRBD1 or TRBD2 (5 bases each). Per the germline V gene, CDR1 is SGHTS and CDR2 is YDEGEE. V dropped 3 bases and J dropped 3 bases, with 10 bases sitting between them. The CDR3 covers 14 residues. Here the CDR3 reads CASSSGTDYNEQFF. For the CDR3, the DNA is TGTGCCAGCAGCTCCGGGACGGACTACAATGAGCAGTTCTTC.

This chain links TRBV5-4 with TRBJ1-2; D remains ambiguous. CDR3 length equals 13 residues. Trimming removed 1 base from V and 3 bases from J, with 7 bases in between. Germline CDR1 SGHNT, CDR2 YYREEE (reference sequence). The CDR3 protein is CASSLMEDYGYTF. The CDR3 region has the DNA TGTGCCAGCAGCTTGATGGAGGACTATGGCTACACCTTC. The variable domain in full, with the rest retrieved from reference TRBV5-4 and TRBJ1-2, is ETGVTQSPTHLIKTRGQQVTLRCSSQSGHNTVSWYQQALGQGPQFIFQYYREEENGRGNFPPRFSGLQFPNYSSELNVNALELDDSALYLCASSLMEDYGYTFGSGTRLTVV.

The chain employs TRBV6-1 and TRBJ2-7, with D perhaps assigned TRBD1 or TRBD2 (7 bases each). The CDR3 consists of 16 residues. Per the germline V gene, CDR1 is MNHNS and CDR2 is SASEGT. V was clipped by 4 bases and J by 0 bases, with 16 bases between them. The CDR3 spells CASSGEGDRSSYEQYF. The DNA of the CDR3 is TGTGCCAGCAGTGGGGAGGGGGACAGAAGCTCCTACGAGCAGTACTTC.

This chain links TRBV10-3 with TRBJ1-3, with a weak D call TRBD1 (5 bases). Looked up from germline, CDR1 is ENHRY and CDR2 is SYGVKD. V lost 4 bases, J lost 6 bases, and 13 bases lay in between. The CDR3 contains 14 residues. CDR3: CAISGGTLQNTIYF. In DNA form, the CDR3 reads TGTGCCATCAGTGGCGGGACTCTCCAAAACACCATATATTTT.

As regards this clone: Other DNA sequences in this specimen translate into the identical CDR3. V and J are TRBV11-3 and TRBJ2-3, with a possible D match to TRBD2 (7 bases). CDR1 is SGHNT and CDR2 is YENEEA in the germline V gene. V lost 3 bases to trimming and J lost 0 bases, with 10 bases between them. CDR3 length: 15 residues. CDR3 sequence reads: CASSLGGASTDTQYF. CDR3 coding DNA: TGTGCCAGCAGCTTGGGGGGGGCTAGCACAGATACGCAGTATTTT.

V gene TRBV28 combines with J gene TRBJ2-7; D uncertain. The CDR3 is 13 amino acids. The germline V and J ends were trimmed by 6 bases and 2 bases, with 11 bases remaining between them. From germline, CDR1 is MDHEN and CDR2 SYDVKM. CDR3 sequence (DNA): TGTGCCAGCAGCCCCCAGCCCCCCTACGAGCAGTACTTC. It yields the protein CASSPQPPYEQYF.

The V gene is TRBV5-4, the J gene TRBJ2-7; the D gene is possibly TRBD1 (6 bases). Trimming took off 4 bases at V and 6 bases at J, with 14 bases between the two ends. Germline lookup yields CDR1 SGHNT and CDR2 YYREEE (reference sequence). This CDR3 has 13 residues. CDR3 protein: CASSPWTASEQYF. The DNA for the CDR3 is TGTGCCAGCAGCCCATGGACAGCAAGCGAGCAGTACTTC.